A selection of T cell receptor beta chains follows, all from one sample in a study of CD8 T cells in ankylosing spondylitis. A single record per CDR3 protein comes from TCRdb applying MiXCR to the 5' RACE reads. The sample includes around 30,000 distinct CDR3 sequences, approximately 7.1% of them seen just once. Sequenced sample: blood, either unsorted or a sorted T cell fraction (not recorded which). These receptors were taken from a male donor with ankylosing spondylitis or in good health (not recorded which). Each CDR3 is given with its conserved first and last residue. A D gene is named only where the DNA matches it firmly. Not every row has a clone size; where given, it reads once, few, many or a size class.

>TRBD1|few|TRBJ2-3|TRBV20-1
TGCAGTGCTGGTAGACAGGGGGTTAGCACAGATACGCAGTATTTT
CSAGRQGVSTDTQYF
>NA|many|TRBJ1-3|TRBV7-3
TGTGCCAGCAGCCTACAACCGGGAAACACCATATATTTT
CASSLQPGNTIYF
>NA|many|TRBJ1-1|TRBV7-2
TGTGCCAGCAGCCTGGCCGGGAGGGGTAACACTGAAGCTTTCTTT
CASSLAGRGNTEAFF
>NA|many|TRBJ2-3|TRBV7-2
TGTGCCAGCAGCTTAGGGCCCACTACAGATACGCAGTATTTT
CASSLGPTTDTQYF
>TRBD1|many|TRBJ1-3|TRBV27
TGTGCCAGCAGGGACACCCGACAGGGACGGAGTGGAAACACCATATATTTT
CASRDTRQGRSGNTIYF
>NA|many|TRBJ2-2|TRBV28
TGTGCCAGCAGTCAGACTAGTAACGCCGGGGAGCTGTTTTTT
CASSQTSNAGELFF
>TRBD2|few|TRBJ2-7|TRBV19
TGTGCCAGTAGCCCAGGGACTAGCGGCTACGAGCAGTACTTC
CASSPGTSGYEQYF
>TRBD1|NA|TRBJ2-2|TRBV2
TGTACCAGCTGTCCCACCCCGGGACAGGGGGCTCGGACCGGGGAGCTGTTTTTT
CTSCPTPGQGARTGELFF
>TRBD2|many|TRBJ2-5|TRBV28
TGTGCCAGCAGTATCGCGGGAGTTCAAGAGACCCAGTACTTC
CASSIAGVQETQYF
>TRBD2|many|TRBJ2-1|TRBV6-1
TGTGCCAGCAGTGACCTAGCGGGAGCCTACAATGAGCAGTTCTTC
CASSDLAGAYNEQFF
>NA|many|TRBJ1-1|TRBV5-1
TGCGCCAGCAGCTTGGGGGGACACCCGGGCACTGAAGCTTTCTTT
CASSLGGHPGTEAFF
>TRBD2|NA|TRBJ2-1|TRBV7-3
TGTGCCAGCAGTCTCCTAGCGGGGACCACCGGTGAGCAGTTCTTC
CASSLLAGTTGEQFF
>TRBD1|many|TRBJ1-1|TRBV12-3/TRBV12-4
TGTGCCAGCAGAACCTCGGGACAGGGGAGGAACGCTGAAGCTTTCTTT
CASRTSGQGRNAEAFF
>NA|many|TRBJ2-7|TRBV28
TGTGCCAGCAGTTTCGAAAGGACCGAGCAGTACTTC
CASSFERTEQYF
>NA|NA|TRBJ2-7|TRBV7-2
TGTGCCAGCAGCTTACTAGCGAGCTCCTACGAGCAGTACTTC
CASSLLASSYEQYF
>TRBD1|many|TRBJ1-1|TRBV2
TGTGCCAGCAGTGAACGGAAAGGGGACAGGGTGAACACTGAAGCTTTCTTT
CASSERKGDRVNTEAFF
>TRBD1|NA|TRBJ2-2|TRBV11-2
TGTGCCAGCAGCTTAGAGGGGGGACAGGGTCTTGACACCGGGGAGCTGTTTTTT
CASSLEGGQGLDTGELFF
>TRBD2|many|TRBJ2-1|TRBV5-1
TGCGCCAGCAGCTTGGGAGTGACTAGCGGGTACAATGAGCAGTTCTTC
CASSLGVTSGYNEQFF
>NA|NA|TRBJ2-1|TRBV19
TGTGCCAGTAGAGACAGCTCCTACAATGAGCAGTTCTTC
CASRDSSYNEQFF
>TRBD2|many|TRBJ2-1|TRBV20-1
TGCAGTGCTAGAGCATTCGTGACTAGCGGCTCTAATGAGCAGTTCTTC
CSARAFVTSGSNEQFF
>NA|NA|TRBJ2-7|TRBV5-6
TGTGCCAGCAGCGCCAAGGGGTCCGGCGAGCAGTACTTC
CASSAKGSGEQYF
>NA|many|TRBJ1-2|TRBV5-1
TGCGCCAGCAGCTTGGCGTCGCCGGACTACACCTTC
CASSLASPDYTF
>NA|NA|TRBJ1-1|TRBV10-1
TGCGCCAGCAAGCCGTCGCTCGGGGGAACTGAAGCTTTCTTT
CASKPSLGGTEAFF
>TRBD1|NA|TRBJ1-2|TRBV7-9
TGTGCCAGCAGCCCCTTGATACAGGGGGAAGGCTACACCTTC
CASSPLIQGEGYTF
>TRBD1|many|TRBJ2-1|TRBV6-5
TGTGCCAGCAGTTACGGGACAGGGCCAGTCTACAATGAGCAGTTCTTC
CASSYGTGPVYNEQFF
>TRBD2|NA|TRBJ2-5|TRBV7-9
TGTGCCAGCAGCTCCCTACTAGCGAACGAAGAGACCCAGTACTTC
CASSSLLANEETQYF
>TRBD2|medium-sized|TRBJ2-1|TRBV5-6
TGTGCCAGCAGCCGAGATAGCGGGGCTACGTACAATGAGCAGTTCTTC
CASSRDSGATYNEQFF
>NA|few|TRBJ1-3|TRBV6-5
TGTGCCAGCAGTTCTGCAGGGCTCTCTGGAAACACCATATATTTT
CASSSAGLSGNTIYF
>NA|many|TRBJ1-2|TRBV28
TGTGCCAGCAGTTTCCAGGGTAACTATGGCTACACCTTC
CASSFQGNYGYTF
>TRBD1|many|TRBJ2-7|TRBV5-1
TGCGCCAGCAGCATTGGACAGGGGATAAGAGTCACCTACGAGCAGTACTTC
CASSIGQGIRVTYEQYF
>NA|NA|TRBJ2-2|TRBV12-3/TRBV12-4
TGTGCCAGCTGGGGGAACATAGACAGGAGGACGAACACCGGGGAGCTGTTTTTT
CASWGNIDRRTNTGELFF
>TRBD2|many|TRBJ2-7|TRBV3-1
TGTGCCAGCAGCCATAGCGGGATGGCCTACGAGCAGTACTTC
CASSHSGMAYEQYF
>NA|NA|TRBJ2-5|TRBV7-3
TGTGCCAGCAGCCTCGAACCCTTAAAGACCCAGTACTTC
CASSLEPLKTQYF
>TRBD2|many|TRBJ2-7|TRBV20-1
TGCAGTGCTAGAGTACAGGGGCTACTAGCGGGAGCAATCTACGAGCAGTACTTC
CSARVQGLLAGAIYEQYF
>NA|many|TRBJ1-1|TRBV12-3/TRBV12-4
TGTGCCAGCAGTTTAATGGATTTAAGGGCTTTCTTT
CASSLMDLRAFF
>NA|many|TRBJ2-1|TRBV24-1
TGTGCCACCAGTGACCACCGGGATAGCTCCTACAATGAGCAGTTCTTC
CATSDHRDSSYNEQFF
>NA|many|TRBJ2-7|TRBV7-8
TGTGCCAGCAGCCCGCAAGCGAATACCTACGAGCAGTACTTC
CASSPQANTYEQYF
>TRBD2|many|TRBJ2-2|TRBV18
TGTGCCAGCTCACCACCCGGACTAGCGGCGAACACCGGGGAGCTGTTTTTT
CASSPPGLAANTGELFF
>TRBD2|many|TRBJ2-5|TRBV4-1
TGCGCCAGCAGCCTCAGGTCTACTAGCGGGACAGAGACCCAGTACTTC
CASSLRSTSGTETQYF
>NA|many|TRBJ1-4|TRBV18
TGTGCCAGCTCCCCTCAGGGCTCCGAAAAACTGTTTTTT
CASSPQGSEKLFF
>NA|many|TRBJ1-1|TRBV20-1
TGCAGTGCCCTGAGGGGAGGGAGCGCTGAAGCTTTCTTT
CSALRGGSAEAFF
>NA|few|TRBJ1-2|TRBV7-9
TGTGCCAGCAGCTTAGACAGGGAAAACTATGGCTACACCTTC
CASSLDRENYGYTF
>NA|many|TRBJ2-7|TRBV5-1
TGCGCCAGCAGCTTGTCTCCCGTCACCGAGCAGTACTTC
CASSLSPVTEQYF
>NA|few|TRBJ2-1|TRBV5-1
TGCGCCAGCAGCTTGGGGTCGGTGTACAATGAGCATTTCTTC
CASSLGSVYNEHFF
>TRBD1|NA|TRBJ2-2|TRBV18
TGTGCCAGCTCACCCTCCGGGACAGACACCGGGGAGCTGTTTTTT
CASSPSGTDTGELFF
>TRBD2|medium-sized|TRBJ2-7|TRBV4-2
TGTGCCAGCAGCCAAGGGGCGGGAGACTACGAGCAGTACTTC
CASSQGAGDYEQYF
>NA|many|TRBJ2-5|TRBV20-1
TGCAGTGCTAGGCGCGACAGCCCCATTGGGGAGACCCAGTACTTC
CSARRDSPIGETQYF
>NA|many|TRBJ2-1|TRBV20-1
TGCAGTGCTAGAGAGTCCCAGTCGAATGAGCAGTTCTTC
CSARESQSNEQFF
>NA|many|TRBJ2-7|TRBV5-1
TGCGCCAGCAGCTGGACCGGGGGACTGAGCTCCTACGAGCAGTACTTC
CASSWTGGLSSYEQYF
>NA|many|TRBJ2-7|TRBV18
TGTGCCAGCTCACTCGGACAGATCTCCTACGAGCAGTACTTC
CASSLGQISYEQYF
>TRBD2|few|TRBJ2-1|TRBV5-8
TGTGCCAGCAGCTTCGCTAGCGGGAGCTACAATGAGCAGTTCTTC
CASSFASGSYNEQFF